These T cell receptor beta chains were read from a single sample in a study of regulatory T cells in long-lasting Graves disease. One entry per CDR3 protein, called by TCRdb with MiXCR from the multiplex PCR reads. The sample lists 530,000 or so distinct CDR3 sequences; about 16% were seen once. The sample also formed part of further work on T cells in Graves' hyperthyroidism and ophthalmopathy.

Sequenced here: peripheral blood mononuclear cells (PBMCs), sampled at new diagnosis, from a patient treated with antithyroid drugs. The receptor source for this set is a young man with Graves disease. Each CDR3 is given with its conserved first and last residue. Each record gives: D gene, V gene, clone size, J gene, CDR3 protein, CDR3 DNA. The D gene is left open where the match is weak. The size field is filled for only some rows; it gives once, few, many or a size class.

.	TRBV6-5	many	TRBJ1-1	CASSYSGGTEAFF	TGTGCCAGCAGTTACTCAGGGGGCACTGAAGCTTTCTTT
TRBD2	TRBV20-1	.	TRBJ2-7	CSGQAGSREQYF	TGCAGTGGGCAAGCGGGATCGAGGGAGCAGTACTTC
TRBD2	TRBV5-1	few	TRBJ2-7	CASSLGQLDRDYTYEQYF	TGTGCCAGCAGCTTGGGTCAGTTAGACCGGGACTACACCTACGAGCAGTACTTC
.	TRBV12-3/TRBV12-4	many	TRBJ1-1	CASSLGGGRLAEAFF	TGTGCCAGCAGTCTTGGAGGGGGGCGATTGGCTGAAGCTTTCTTT
TRBD1	TRBV7-8	many	TRBJ2-3	CASSRGAWTGGGTDTQYF	TGTGCCAGCAGCCGTGGGGCCTGGACAGGGGGTGGCACAGATACGCAGTATTTT
.	TRBV9	many	TRBJ2-2	CASSPTTTGELFF	TGTGCCAGCAGCCCGACCACGACCGGGGAGCTGTTTTTT
.	TRBV20-1	.	TRBJ2-3	CSARFLSGTSTDTQYF	TGCAGTGCTAGATTTCTTTCAGGGACTAGCACAGATACGCAGTATTTT
TRBD2	TRBV11-2	many	TRBJ2-3	CASSLNGGADTQYF	TGTGCCAGCAGCTTGAACGGGGGGGCAGATACGCAGTATTTT
.	TRBV4-1	.	TRBJ1-2	CASSQDYRDDYGYTF	TGCGCCAGCAGCCAGGACTACAGGGACGACTATGGCTACACCTTC
.	TRBV3-1	many	TRBJ2-7	CASSPSLTDSYEQYF	TGTGCCAGCAGCCCCTCCTTAACGGACTCCTACGAGCAGTACTTC
.	TRBV19	many	TRBJ1-1	CASSHREVPAEAFF	TGTGCCAGTAGCCACAGGGAGGTTCCCGCTGAAGCTTTCTTT
.	TRBV7-9	few	TRBJ2-2	CASSGLRGGELFF	TGTGCCAGCAGCGGGCTCCGCGGCGGGGAGCTGTTTTTT
TRBD2	TRBV4-1	few	TRBJ2-7	CASSQTSGSRSYEQYF	TGCGCCAGCAGCCAAACTAGCGGGAGCAGATCCTACGAGCAGTACTTC
.	TRBV6-1	few	TRBJ2-5	CASRGGGNYRETQYF	TGTGCCAGCAGGGGAGGGGGGAATTATCGAGAGACCCAGTACTTC
.	TRBV5-1	.	TRBJ1-3	CASSLDHSGNTIYF	TGCGCCAGCAGCCTGGACCACTCTGGAAACACCATATATTTT
TRBD2	TRBV2	many	TRBJ2-3	CASSESPRGRGDTQYF	TGTGCCAGCAGTGAATCCCCACGCGGGAGAGGAGATACGCAGTATTTT
.	TRBV3-1	many	TRBJ2-7	CASSQDGGYEQYF	TGTGCCAGCAGCCAGGATGGAGGCTACGAGCAGTACTTC
.	TRBV6-5	many	TRBJ2-7	CASSYSSSRLVPYEQYF	TGTGCCAGCAGTTACTCGAGTAGTCGGCTAGTCCCCTACGAGCAGTACTTC
.	TRBV20-1	.	TRBJ2-1	CSATGTVLYNEQFF	TGCAGTGCTACAGGGACGGTCCTCTACAATGAGCAGTTCTTC
TRBD1	TRBV20-1	.	TRBJ2-7	CSASGTGAYEQYF	TGCAGTGCGTCCGGGACAGGGGCCTACGAGCAGTACTTC